These T cell receptor beta chains were read from a single sample in a study of T cell responses to AZD1222 COVID-19 vaccine. TCRdb's table, derived via immunoSEQ multiplex PCR, lists solely in-frame clones and lacks some. This table has more than 95,000 clones, more than 75% appearing once. Source: peripheral blood, taken 28 days after the second AZD1222 dose. The receptors shown here come from an adult who received the AZD1222 COVID-19 vaccine. Both conserved end residues are part of each CDR3. D genes are given only for firm matches. Clone sizes are given selectively: once, few, many, or a class where the clone is expanded.

size	V	J	D	CDR3	DNA
.	TRBV7-2	TRBJ1-2	.	CASSSRGDYGYTF	TGTGCCAGCAGCTCCCGCGGGGACTATGGCTACACCTTC
once	TRBV3-1/TRBV3-2	TRBJ2-7	TRBD2	CASAASGSSYEQYF	TGTGCCAGCGCGGCCAGCGGGAGCTCCTACGAGCAGTACTTC
.	TRBV5-4	TRBJ1-1	TRBD1	CASSLAKQGESEAFF	TGTGCCAGCAGCTTGGCAAAACAGGGGGAGAGTGAAGCTTTCTTT
.	TRBV5-1	TRBJ2-2	.	CASSLTGEKAGELFF	TGCGCCAGCAGCTTAACGGGAGAGAAGGCCGGGGAGCTGTTTTTT
.	TRBV3-1/TRBV3-2	TRBJ1-1	.	CASRSGGGFNTEAFF	TGTGCCAGCAGGAGCGGTGGGGGATTCAACACTGAAGCTTTCTTT
.	TRBV4-3	TRBJ1-1	.	CASSQDGLGTEAFF	TGCGCCAGCAGCCAAGACGGGCTGGGAACTGAAGCTTTCTTT
.	TRBV4-3	TRBJ1-2	TRBD1	CASSQDLSGGNYGYTF	TGCGCCAGCAGCCAAGATCTATCAGGGGGCAATTATGGCTACACCTTC
.	TRBV4-3	TRBJ1-1	.	CASSQDLRGDTEAFF	TGCGCCAGCAGCCAAGACCTCAGAGGGGACACTGAAGCTTTCTTT
.	TRBV30	TRBJ2-3	.	CAWSRGDTDTQYF	TGTGCCTGGAGTCGCGGTGACACAGATACGCAGTATTTT
once	TRBV11-3	TRBJ2-1	.	CASRTDDNEQFF	TGTGCCAGCAGGACCGACGACAATGAGCAGTTCTTC
.	TRBV5-1	TRBJ1-2	.	CASSFGYGYTF	TGCGCCAGCAGCTTTGGGTATGGCTACACCTTC